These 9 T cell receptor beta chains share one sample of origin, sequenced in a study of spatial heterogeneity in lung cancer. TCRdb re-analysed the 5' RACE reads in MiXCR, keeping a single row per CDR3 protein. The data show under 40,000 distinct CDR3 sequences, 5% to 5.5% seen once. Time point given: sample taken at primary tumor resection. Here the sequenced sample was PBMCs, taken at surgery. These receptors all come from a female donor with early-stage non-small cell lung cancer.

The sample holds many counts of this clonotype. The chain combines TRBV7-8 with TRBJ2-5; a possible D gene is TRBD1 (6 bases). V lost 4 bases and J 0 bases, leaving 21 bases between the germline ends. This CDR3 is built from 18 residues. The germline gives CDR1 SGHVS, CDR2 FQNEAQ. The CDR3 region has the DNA TGTGCCAGCAGCTCAACTTGGGGAGCCCAGGGGTACCAAGAGACCCAGTACTTC. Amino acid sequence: CASSSTWGAQGYQETQYF.

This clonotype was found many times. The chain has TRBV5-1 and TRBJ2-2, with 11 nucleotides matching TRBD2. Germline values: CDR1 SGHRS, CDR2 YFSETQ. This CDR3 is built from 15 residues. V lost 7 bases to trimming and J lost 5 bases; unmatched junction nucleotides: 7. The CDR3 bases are TGCGCCAGCTCGCCCTCTAGCGGGGGGACCGGGGAGCTGTTTTTT. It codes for CASSPSSGGTGELFF.

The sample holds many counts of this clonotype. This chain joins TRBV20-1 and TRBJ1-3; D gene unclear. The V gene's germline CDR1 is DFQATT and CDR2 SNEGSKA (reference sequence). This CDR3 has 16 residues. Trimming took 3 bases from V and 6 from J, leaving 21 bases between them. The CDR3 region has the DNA TGCAGTGCTAGTTTGGGTCAGACATTCCTGGCAAACACCATATATTTT. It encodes CSASLGQTFLANTIYF.

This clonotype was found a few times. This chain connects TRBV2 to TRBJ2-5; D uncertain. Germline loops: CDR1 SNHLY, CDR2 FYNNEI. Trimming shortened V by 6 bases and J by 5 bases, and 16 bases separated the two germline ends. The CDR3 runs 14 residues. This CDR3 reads CASRWTKEEETQYF. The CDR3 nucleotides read TGTGCCAGCAGATGGACCAAAGAGGAGGAGACCCAGTACTTC.

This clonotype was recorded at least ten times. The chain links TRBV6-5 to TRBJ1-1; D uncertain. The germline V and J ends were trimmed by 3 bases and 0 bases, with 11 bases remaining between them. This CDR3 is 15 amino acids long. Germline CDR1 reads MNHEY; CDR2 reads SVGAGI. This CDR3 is CASSYLPQMNTEAFF. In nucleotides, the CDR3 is TGTGCCAGCAGTTATCTTCCCCAGATGAACACTGAAGCTTTCTTT.

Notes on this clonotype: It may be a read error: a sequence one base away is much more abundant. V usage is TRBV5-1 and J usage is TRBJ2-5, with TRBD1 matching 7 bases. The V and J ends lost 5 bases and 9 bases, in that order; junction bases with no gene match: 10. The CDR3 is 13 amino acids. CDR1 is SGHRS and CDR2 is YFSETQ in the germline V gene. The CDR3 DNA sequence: TGCGCCAGCAGTAGGGTTCCCACAGGGGCCCAGTACTTC. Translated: CASSRVPTGAQYF.

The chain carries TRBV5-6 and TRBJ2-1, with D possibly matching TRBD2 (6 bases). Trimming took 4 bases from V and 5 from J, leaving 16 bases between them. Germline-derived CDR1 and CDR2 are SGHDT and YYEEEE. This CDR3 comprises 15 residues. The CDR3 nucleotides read TGTGCCAGCAGCCCAGTTGCGCGGGGTAACAATGAGCAGTTCTTC. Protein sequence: CASSPVARGNNEQFF. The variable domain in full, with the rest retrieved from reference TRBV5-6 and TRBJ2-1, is DAGVTQSPTHLIKTRGQQVTLRCSPKSGHDTVSWYQQALGQGPQFIFQYYEEEERQRGNFPDRFSGHQFPNYSSELNVNALLLGDSALYLCASSPVARGNNEQFFGPGTRLTVL.

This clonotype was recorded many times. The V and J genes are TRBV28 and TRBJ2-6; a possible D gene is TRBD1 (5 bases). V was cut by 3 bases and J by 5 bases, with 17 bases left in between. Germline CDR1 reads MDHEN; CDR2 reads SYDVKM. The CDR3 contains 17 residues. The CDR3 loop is CASSFFGRVNRANVLTF. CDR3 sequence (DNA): TGTGCCAGCAGTTTTTTTGGCAGGGTAAACAGGGCCAACGTCCTGACTTTC.

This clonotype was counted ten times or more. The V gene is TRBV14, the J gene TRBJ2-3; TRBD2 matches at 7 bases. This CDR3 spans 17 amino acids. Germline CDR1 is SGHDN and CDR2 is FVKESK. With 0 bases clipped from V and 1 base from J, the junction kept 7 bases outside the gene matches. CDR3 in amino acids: CASSQEVGLGGTDTQYF. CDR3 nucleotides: TGTGCCAGCAGCCAAGAAGTCGGACTAGGGGGCACAGATACGCAGTATTTT.